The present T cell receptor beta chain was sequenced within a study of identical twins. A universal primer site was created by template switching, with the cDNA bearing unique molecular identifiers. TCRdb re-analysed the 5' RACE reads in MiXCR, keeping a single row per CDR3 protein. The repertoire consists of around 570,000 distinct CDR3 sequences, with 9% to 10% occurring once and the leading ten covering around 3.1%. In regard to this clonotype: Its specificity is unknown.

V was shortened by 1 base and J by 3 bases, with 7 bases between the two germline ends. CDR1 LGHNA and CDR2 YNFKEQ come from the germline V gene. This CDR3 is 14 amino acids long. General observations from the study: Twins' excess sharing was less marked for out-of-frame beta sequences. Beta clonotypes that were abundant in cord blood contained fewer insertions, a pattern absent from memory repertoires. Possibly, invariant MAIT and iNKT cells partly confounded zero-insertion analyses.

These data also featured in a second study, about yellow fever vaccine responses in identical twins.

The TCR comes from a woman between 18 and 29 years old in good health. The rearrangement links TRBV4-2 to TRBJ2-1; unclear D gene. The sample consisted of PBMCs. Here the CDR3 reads CASSQGVDYNEQFF. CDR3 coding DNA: TGTGCCAGCAGCCAAGGGGTCGACTACAATGAGCAGTTCTTC.